The subject of this entry is one TCR beta chain. This entry comes from a study of blood T cell repertoires in COVID-19. On the study more broadly: Nucleic acid was either cDNA or gDNA, and it came from T cells, B-cell-depleted T cells, or PBMCs.

Trimming stripped 6 bases from V and 3 bases from J, with 6 bases between. This CDR3 is built from 12 residues. CDR1 is LGHNT and CDR2 is FRNRAP in the germline V gene. Sequenced by immunoSEQ multiplex PCR; TCRdb stores in-frame clones only, minus some. The repertoire holds 210,000 or so clones, with around 80% as singletons. This clonotype was obtained from a man aged 30 to 45 with acute COVID-19. The chain uses TRBV12-5 and TRBJ2-1; D ambiguous. Sequences were obtained from PBMCs or T cells enriched from blood (not recorded which). The CDR3 reads CASGLFYNEQFF. Written as DNA, the CDR3 is TGTGCTAGTGGCCTTTTCTACAATGAGCAGTTCTTC. Based on the CDR3 plus reference TRBV12-5 and TRBJ2-1, the full variable domain is DARVTQTPRHKVTEMGQEVTMRCQPILGHNTVFWYRQTMMQGLELLAYFRNRAPLDDSGMPKDRFSAEMPDATLATLKIQPSEPRDSAVYFCASGLFYNEQFFGPGTRLTVL.